The rows below give T cell receptor delta chains drawn from one sample of a study of Vδ1+ human thymocytes. With CATT, TCRdb re-called clones from the multiplex PCR reads. The table records about 25,000 delta-chain clones, approximately 32% of them present only once. Sequencing was carried out using Vdelta1+ gamma-delta thymocytes from the thymus. The receptors were gathered from a boy in the first two years of life who had congenital heart surgery. CDR3s include the opening cysteine and the closing phenylalanine or tryptophan. D genes are given only for firm matches. A clone size is listed for some rows: how often the clone was seen (once, few, many), or a class if it is expanded.

TRDJ1,TRDD3,TRDV1,few,CALGESTWGIDSDKLIF,TGTGCCCTTGGGGAATCAACCTGGGGGATAGATAGCGATAAACTCATCTTT
TRDJ1,TRDD3,TRDV1,-,CALGESTSGYWGIGNTDKLIF,TGTGCTCTTGGGGAATCCACTAGTGGCTACTGGGGGATCGGCAACACCGACAAACTCATCTTT
TRDJ1,-,TRDV1,-,CALGGPGLPTPRGDWGTSGTDKLIF,TGTGCTCTTGGGGGACCGGGCCTTCCTACCCCCCGGGGAGACTGGGGGACCTCGGGGACCGATAAACTCATCTTT
TRDJ1,TRDD3,TRDV1,few,CALGDPGVLGDTSLYTDKLIF,TGTGCTCTTGGGGATCCCGGGGTACTGGGGGATACCTCACTGTACACCGATAAACTCATCTTT
TRDJ1,-,TRDV2,-,CACASDTTVYTDKLIF,TGTGCCTGTGCCTCAGATACAACGGTTTACACCGATAAACTCATCTTT
TRDJ1,-,TRDV1,few,CALGELVDTSGCPLRLIF,TGTGCTCTTGGGGAACTAGTAGATACTTCGGGCTGTCCGCTTAGGCTCATCTTT
TRDJ1,TRDD2,TRDV1,-,CALGERPSYFRGGFLTDKLIF,TGTGCTCTTGGGGAACGTCCTTCCTACTTTCGCGGGGGATTCCTCACCGATAAACTCATCTTT
TRDJ2,-,TRDV1,-,CALGAGPSYFGETRAAQLFF,TGTGCTCTTGGGGCCGGGCCCTCCTACTTCGGGGAAACCAGGGCAGCACAACTCTTCTTT
TRDJ1,TRDD3,TRDV1,-,CALGRTGGSRIIF,TGTGCTCTTGGGAGGACTGGGGGATCTCGAATCATCTTT
TRDJ1,TRDD3,TRDV1,-,CALGELDYWPSYSIVLGDTRYTDKLIF,TGTGCTCTTGGGGAACTAGATTATTGGCCTTCCTATTCCATAGTACTGGGGGATACGAGGTACACCGATAAACTCATCTTT
TRDJ1,TRDD3,TRDV1,-,CALGEDVPIFTGGYASDKPIF,TGTGCTCTTGGGGAAGATGTTCCTATATTCACTGGGGGATACGCGTCCGATAAACCCATCTTT
TRDJ1,TRDD3,TRDV1,-,CALGELVLGDPYTDKLIF,TGTGCTCTTGGGGAACTAGTACTGGGGGACCCCTACACCGATAAACTCATCTTT
TRDJ1,-,TRDV1,few,CALGERGGWFVSDKLIF,TGTGCTCTTGGGGAACGGGGGGGGTGGTTTGTCTCCGATAAACTCATCTTT
TRDJ1,-,TRDV1,medium-sized,CALGEKKVGGTIPTDKLIF,TGTGCTCTTGGGGAAAAGAAGGTCGGTGGGACGATCCCTACCGATAAACTCATCTTT
TRDJ1,TRDD3,TRDV1,-,CALGEVSRGGYGKLIF,TGTGCTCTTGGGGAAGTCTCGCGCGGGGGATATGGGAAACTCATCTTT
TRDJ1,TRDD3,TRDV1,many,CALGEGAGTGGYADKLIF,TGTGCTCTTGGGGAAGGAGCGGGTACTGGGGGATACGCCGATAAACTCATCTTT
TRDJ1,-,TRDV1,few,CALGEHRALPIGVGSTDKLIF,TGTGCTCTTGGGGAACATCGGGCACTACCTATCGGGGTGGGGTCCACCGATAAACTCATCTTT
TRDJ1,TRDD3,TRDV1,-,CALGELDSGGYACTDKLIF,TGTGCTCTTGGGGAACTAGATTCTGGGGGATACGCGTGCACCGATAAACTCATCTTT
TRDJ1,-,TRDV1,once,CALGEGVQGLYKTDRLIF,TGTGCTCTTGGGGAAGGGGTCCAGGGATTATACAAGACCGATAGACTCATCTTT
TRDJ1,-,TRDV1,-,CALDDYYSGWDNTDKLIF,TGTGCTCTTGATGATTATTACTCTGGCTGGGATAACACCGATAAACTCATCTTT
TRDJ1,-,TRDV1,-,CALGESFYDYADKLIF,TGTGCTCTTGGGGAGTCCTTCTATGACTACGCCGATAAACTCATCTTT
TRDJ1,-,TRDV1,-,CALGERVRRVHTDKLIF,TGTGCTCTTGGGGAGCGCGTTCGTAGGGTTCACACCGATAAACTCATCTTT